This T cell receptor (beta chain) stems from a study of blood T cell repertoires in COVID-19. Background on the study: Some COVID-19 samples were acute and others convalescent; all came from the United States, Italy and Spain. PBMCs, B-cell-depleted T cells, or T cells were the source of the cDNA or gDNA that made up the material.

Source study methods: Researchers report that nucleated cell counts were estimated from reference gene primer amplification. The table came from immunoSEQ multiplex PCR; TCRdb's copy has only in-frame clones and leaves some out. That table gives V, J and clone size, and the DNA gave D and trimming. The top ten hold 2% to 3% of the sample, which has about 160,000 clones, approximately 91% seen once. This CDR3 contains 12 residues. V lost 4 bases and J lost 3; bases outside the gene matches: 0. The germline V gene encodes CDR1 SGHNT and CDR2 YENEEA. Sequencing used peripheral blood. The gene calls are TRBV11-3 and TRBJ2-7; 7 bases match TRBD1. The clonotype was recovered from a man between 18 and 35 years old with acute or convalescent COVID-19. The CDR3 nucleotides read TGTGCCAGCAGCTCAGGGGGCTACGAGCAGTACTTC. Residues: CASSSGGYEQYF.